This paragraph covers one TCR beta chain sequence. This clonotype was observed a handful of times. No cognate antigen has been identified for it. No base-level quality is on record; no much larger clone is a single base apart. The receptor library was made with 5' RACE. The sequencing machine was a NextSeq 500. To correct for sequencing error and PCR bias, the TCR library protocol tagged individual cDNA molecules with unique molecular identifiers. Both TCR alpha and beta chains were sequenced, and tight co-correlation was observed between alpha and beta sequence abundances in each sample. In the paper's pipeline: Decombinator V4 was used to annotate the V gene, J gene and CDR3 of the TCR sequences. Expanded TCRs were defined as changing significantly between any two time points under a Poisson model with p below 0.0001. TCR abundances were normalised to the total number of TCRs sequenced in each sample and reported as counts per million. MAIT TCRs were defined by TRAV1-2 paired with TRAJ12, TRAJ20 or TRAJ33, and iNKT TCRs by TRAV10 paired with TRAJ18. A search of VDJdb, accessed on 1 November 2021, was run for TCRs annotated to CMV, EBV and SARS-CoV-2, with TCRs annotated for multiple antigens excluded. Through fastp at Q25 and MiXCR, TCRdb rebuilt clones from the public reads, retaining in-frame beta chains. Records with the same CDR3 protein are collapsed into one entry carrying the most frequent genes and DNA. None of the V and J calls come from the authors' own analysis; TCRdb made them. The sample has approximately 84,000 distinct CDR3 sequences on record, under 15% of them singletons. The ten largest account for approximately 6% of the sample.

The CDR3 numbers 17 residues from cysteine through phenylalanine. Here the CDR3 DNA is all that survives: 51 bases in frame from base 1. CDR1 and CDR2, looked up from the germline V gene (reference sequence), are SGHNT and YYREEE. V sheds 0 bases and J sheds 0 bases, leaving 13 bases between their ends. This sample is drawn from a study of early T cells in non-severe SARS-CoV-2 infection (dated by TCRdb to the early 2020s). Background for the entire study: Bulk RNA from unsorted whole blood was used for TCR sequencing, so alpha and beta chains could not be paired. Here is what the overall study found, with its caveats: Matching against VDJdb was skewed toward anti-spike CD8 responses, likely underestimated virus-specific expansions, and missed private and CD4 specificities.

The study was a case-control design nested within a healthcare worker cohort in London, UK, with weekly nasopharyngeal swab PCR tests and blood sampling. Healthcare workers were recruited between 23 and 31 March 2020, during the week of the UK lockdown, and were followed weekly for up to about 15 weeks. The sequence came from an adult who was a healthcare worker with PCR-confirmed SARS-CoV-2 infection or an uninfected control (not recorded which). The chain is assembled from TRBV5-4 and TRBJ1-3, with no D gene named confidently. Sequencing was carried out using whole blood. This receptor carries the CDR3 CASSLDQELSSGNTIYF. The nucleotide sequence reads TGTGCCAGCAGCTTGGATCAGGAGCTTAGCTCTGGAAACACCATATATTTT.